This section outlines one T cell receptor beta chain sequence together with its context. As yet, its antigen is unknown. Random hexamers were used to reverse transcribe an amount of roughly 0.5 to 1 ug RNA. An immunoSEQ multiplex PCR amplified TCR beta CDR3 over 54 Vbeta and 13 Jbeta. From the immunoSEQ multiplex PCR reads, TCRdb called clonotypes with MiXCR, one entry per CDR3 protein. Seen here are approximately 94,000 distinct CDR3 sequences, approximately 95% observed once, and the top ten hold 0.3%. V lost 5 bases to trimming and J lost 5 bases, with 21 bases between them. CDR1 is SGHTA, CDR2 FQGNSA, per germline. CDR3 length equals 16 residues. The authors sequenced TCR beta from blood CD8+ and CD4+ T cells. This specimen belongs to a study of CD8 T cells in Susac syndrome. General study results and limits: By the study's own acknowledgment, its TCR sequencing and HLA analysis included relatively few individuals. CD8+ clones in Susac expanded most in TEMRA cells and active patients.

Sample: CD8+ T cells from PBMCs. The rearrangement links TRBV7-2 to TRBJ2-5; either TRBD1 or TRBD2 may fit D (5 bases each). The clonotype comes from a human donor with Susac syndrome. The CDR3 region has the DNA TGTGCCAGCAGCATCGCCGGTTCGGGCTGGGGGGAGACCCAGTACTTC. It translates to CASSIAGSGWGETQYF.